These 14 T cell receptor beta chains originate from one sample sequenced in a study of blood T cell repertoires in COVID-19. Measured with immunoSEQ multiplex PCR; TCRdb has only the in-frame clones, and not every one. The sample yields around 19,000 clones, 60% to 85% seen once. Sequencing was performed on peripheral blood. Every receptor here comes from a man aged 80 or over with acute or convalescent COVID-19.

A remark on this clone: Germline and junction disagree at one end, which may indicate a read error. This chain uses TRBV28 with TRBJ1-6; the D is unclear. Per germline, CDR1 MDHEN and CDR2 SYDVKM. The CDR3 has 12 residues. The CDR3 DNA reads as TGCTCTTCAGGAAGGCCTAATTCACCCCTCCACTTT. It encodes CSSGRPNSPLHF.

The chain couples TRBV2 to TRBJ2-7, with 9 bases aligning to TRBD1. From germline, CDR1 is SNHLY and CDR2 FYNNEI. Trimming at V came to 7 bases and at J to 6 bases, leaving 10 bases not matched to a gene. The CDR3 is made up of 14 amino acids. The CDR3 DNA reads TGTGCCAGCACCGGGACAGGGAAGATCCCCGAGCAGTACTTC. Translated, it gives CASTGTGKIPEQYF.

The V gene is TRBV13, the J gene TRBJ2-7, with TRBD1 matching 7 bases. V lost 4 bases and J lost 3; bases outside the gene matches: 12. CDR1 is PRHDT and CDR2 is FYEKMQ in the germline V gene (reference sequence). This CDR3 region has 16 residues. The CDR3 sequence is CASSYQTGLDFYEQYF. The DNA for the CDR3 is TGTGCCAGCAGCTACCAGACAGGGCTAGACTTCTACGAGCAGTACTTC.

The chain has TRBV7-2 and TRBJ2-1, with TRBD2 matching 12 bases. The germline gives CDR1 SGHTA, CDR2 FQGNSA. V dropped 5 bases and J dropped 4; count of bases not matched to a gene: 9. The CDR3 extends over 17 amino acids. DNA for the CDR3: TGTGCCAGCAGCAGAATAAGGACTAGCGGGGTGTACAATGAGCAGTTCTTC. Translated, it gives CASSRIRTSGVYNEQFF.

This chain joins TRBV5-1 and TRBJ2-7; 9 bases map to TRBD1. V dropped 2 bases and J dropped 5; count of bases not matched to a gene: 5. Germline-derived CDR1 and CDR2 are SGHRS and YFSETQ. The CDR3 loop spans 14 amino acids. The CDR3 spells CASSFGQGWDEQYF. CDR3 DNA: TGCGCCAGCAGCTTTGGACAGGGGTGGGACGAGCAGTACTTC. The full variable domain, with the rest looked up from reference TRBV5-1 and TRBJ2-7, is KAGVTQTPRYLIKTRGQQVTLSCSPISGHRSVSWYQQTPGQGLQFLFEYFSETQRNKGNFPGRFSGRQFSNSRSEMNVSTLELGDSALYLCASSFGQGWDEQYFGPGTRLTVT.

The DNA of the CDR3 is TGTGCCAGCAGAATACAGGGAACCTACGAGCAGTACTTC. This encodes CASRIQGTYEQYF. The chain uses TRBV12-3 or TRBV12-4 and TRBJ2-7; D perhaps matches TRBD1 (6 bases). This CDR3 is 13 amino acids long. V lost 6 bases to trimming and J lost 2 bases, with 11 bases between them.

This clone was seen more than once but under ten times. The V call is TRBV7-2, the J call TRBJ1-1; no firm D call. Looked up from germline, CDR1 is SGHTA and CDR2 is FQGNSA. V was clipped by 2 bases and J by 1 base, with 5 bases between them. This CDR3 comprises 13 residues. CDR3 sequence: CASSLTRNTEAFF. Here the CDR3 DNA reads TGTGCCAGCAGCTTAACACGGAACACTGAAGCTTTCTTT.

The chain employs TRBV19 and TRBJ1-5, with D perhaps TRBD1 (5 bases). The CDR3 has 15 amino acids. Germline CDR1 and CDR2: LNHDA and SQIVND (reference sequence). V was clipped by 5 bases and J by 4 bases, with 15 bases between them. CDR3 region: CASSATWGDNQPQHF. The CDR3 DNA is TGTGCCAGTAGTGCTACTTGGGGGGATAATCAGCCCCAGCATTTT.

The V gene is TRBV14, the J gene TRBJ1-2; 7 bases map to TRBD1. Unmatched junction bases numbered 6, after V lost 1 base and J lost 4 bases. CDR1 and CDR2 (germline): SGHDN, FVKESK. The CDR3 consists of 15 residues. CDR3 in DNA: TGTGCCAGCAGCCAAGTGGGACAGAGCTTCTATGGCTACACCTTC. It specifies CASSQVGQSFYGYTF.

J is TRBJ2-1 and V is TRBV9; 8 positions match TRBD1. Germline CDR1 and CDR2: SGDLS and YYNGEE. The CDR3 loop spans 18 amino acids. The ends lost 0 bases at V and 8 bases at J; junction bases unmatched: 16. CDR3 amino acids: CASSVGPSGQVNGDEQFF. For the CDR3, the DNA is TGTGCCAGCAGCGTAGGCCCGTCGGGACAGGTTAATGGGGATGAGCAGTTCTTC. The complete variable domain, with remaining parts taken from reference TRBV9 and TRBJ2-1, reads DSGVTQTPKHLITATGQRVTLRCSPRSGDLSVYWYQQSLDQGLQFLIQYYNGEERAKGNILERFSAQQFPDLHSELNLSSLELGDSALYFCASSVGPSGQVNGDEQFFGPGTRLTVL.

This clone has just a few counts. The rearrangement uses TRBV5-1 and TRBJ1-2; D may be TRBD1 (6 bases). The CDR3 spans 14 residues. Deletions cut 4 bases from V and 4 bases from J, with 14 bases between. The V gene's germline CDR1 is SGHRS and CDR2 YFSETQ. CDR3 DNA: TGCGCCAGCAGCAGGGACAAGGGCGGCTATGGCTACACCTTC. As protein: CASSRDKGGYGYTF.

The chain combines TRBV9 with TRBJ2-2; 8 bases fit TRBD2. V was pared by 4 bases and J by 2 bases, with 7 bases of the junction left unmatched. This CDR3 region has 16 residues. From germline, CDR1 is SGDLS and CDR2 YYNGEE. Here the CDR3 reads CASSPRAGANTGELFF. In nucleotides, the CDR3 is TGTGCCAGCAGCCCGAGAGCGGGAGCTAACACCGGGGAGCTGTTTTTT.

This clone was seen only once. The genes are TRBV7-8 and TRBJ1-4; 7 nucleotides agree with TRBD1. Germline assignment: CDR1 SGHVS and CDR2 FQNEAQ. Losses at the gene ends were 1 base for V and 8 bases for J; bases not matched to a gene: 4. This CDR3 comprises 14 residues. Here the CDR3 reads CASSLGGTAEKLFF. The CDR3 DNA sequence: TGTGCCAGCAGCTTAGGGGGGACAGCGGAAAAACTGTTTTTT.

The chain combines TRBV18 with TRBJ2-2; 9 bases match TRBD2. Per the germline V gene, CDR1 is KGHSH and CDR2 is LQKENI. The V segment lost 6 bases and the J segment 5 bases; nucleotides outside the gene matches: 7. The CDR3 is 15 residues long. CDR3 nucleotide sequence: TGTGCCAGCTCCCGCGACGCGGGAGGGACCGGGGAGCTGTTTTTT. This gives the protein CASSRDAGGTGELFF.